The 2 T cell receptor beta chains below come from one sample, sequenced in a study of T cells in Graves' hyperthyroidism and ophthalmopathy. TCR beta CDR3 regions were amplified from RNA. During a first-round RT-PCR of the TCR CDR3, the HTBI primer set was used. TCRdb itself ran the multiplex PCR reads through MiXCR, one entry per CDR3 protein. The sample consists of roughly 380,000 distinct CDR3 sequences, approximately 13% of them appearing once. Material: blood. Source of these receptors: a man aged 25-40 years with Graves' hyperthyroidism that later progressed to Graves' ophthalmopathy.

This clonotype came up a few times. CDR3: CASSFWGVDTEAFF. CDR3 sequence (DNA): TGTGCCAGCAGCTTTTGGGGGGTCGACACTGAAGCTTTCTTT. This sequence joins TRBV7-9 and TRBJ1-1; tentatively, D is TRBD1 (5 bases). The V end was cut by 3 bases, the J end by 3 bases, with 11 bases between. The V gene's germline CDR1 is SEHNR and CDR2 FQNEAQ (reference sequence). The CDR3 extends over 14 amino acids. Variable domain in full (rest from reference TRBV7-9 and TRBJ1-1): DTGVSQNPRHKITKRGQNVTFRCDPISEHNRLYWYRQTLGQGPEFLTYFQNEAQLEKSRLLSDRFSAERPKGSFSTLEIQRTEQGDSAMYLCASSFWGVDTEAFFGQGTRLTVV.

In its sample, this clonotype was seen many times. The CDR3 nucleotides are TGTGCCATCAGTGAGTCGTACGGCAGGATGGGCACCGGGGAGCTGTTTTTT. It translates to CAISESYGRMGTGELFF. The chain is built from TRBV10-3 and TRBJ2-2; no reliable D call. The CDR3 covers 17 residues. Trimming took off 0 bases at V and 4 bases at J, with 15 bases between the two ends. Germline loops: CDR1 ENHRY, CDR2 SYGVKD.